These 31 T cell receptor beta chains originate from one sample sequenced in a study of CD8+CD57+ T cells in acquired aplastic anemia. Researchers used genomic DNA as the template to profile TCR beta VDJ and CDR3. TCRdb reprocessed the reads with MiXCR, giving one entry per CDR3 protein. The table lists about 110,000 distinct CDR3 sequences, around 53% of them singletons, with under 35% in the top ten. Sequencing was carried out using sorted CD4+, CD8+, or CD8+CD57+ T cells (not recorded which) from PBMCs. All receptors derive from a human donor in good health, serving as a control.

This clonotype has at least ten counts. The rearrangement joins TRBV12-3 or TRBV12-4 to TRBJ2-5; TRBD1 matches 8 bases. J gave up 4 bases and V 6 bases, and 10 bases lay outside the gene matches. The CDR3 has 15 residues. Here the CDR3 reads CASSRQGIMGETQYF. The CDR3 region has the DNA TGTGCCAGCAGCCGACAGGGGATAATGGGAGAGACCCAGTACTTC.

The V and J genes are TRBV2 and TRBJ2-2; D is undetermined. V gave up 6 bases and J gave up 4 bases, with 6 bases separating them. Germline CDR1 and CDR2: SNHLY and FYNNEI. The CDR3 runs to 12 residues. The CDR3 sequence: CASSGGTGELFF. The CDR3 DNA is TGTGCCAGCAGCGGCGGCACCGGGGAGCTGTTTTTT.

In this sample, this clonotype turned up a few times. The chain employs TRBV19 and TRBJ2-6, with D uncertain. The CDR3 extends over 14 amino acids. Trimming took 6 bases from V and 5 from J, leaving 11 bases between them. In germline, CDR1 is LNHDA, CDR2 SQIVND (reference sequence). The CDR3 region is CASSIIHRANVLTF. CDR3 in DNA: TGTGCCAGTAGCATAATCCACCGGGCCAACGTCCTGACTTTC.

This sequence joins TRBV7-9 and TRBJ1-6; D remains unclear. Germline V gene data show CDR1 as SEHNR and CDR2 as FQNEAQ (reference sequence). With 3 bases removed from V and 5 bases from J, the gap between germline ends came to 5 bases. The CDR3 totals 13 residues. The CDR3 region is CASSLDDNSPLHF. The CDR3 region has the DNA TGTGCCAGCAGCTTGGATGATAATTCACCCCTCCACTTT.

The CDR3 loop reads CASSKRGGTSGGVRNEQFF. CDR3 coding DNA: TGTGCCAGCAGTAAACGCGGCGGGACTAGCGGGGGGGTACGCAATGAGCAGTTCTTC. The chain is built from TRBV11-1 and TRBJ2-1; TRBD2 matches 16 bases. Germline V gives CDR1 SGHAT, CDR2 FQDESV (reference sequence). The ends lost 6 bases at V and 6 bases at J; junction bases unmatched: 14. The CDR3 length is 19 residues.

The chain joins TRBV7-9 to TRBJ2-7, with 7 bases fitting TRBD1. Germline trimming cut 4 bases from V and 5 bases from J; bases unmatched to any gene: 2. CDR1 and CDR2 from the germline V gene are SEHNR and FQNEAQ (reference sequence). The CDR3 runs 12 residues. CDR3 loop: CASSSDRNEQYF. The CDR3 region has the DNA TGTGCCAGCAGCTCGGACAGGAACGAGCAGTACTTC.

This clonotype came up many times. The chain couples TRBV20-1 to TRBJ2-3; D remains ambiguous. CDR1 and CDR2 from the germline V gene are DFQATT and SNEGSKA (reference sequence). This CDR3 contains 10 residues. The V and J ends lost 7 bases and 7 bases respectively, with 9 bases between them. CDR3 DNA: TGCAGTGTGGGCGAGTATACGCAGTATTTT. Protein product: CSVGEYTQYF.

This clonotype appeared a single time. The chain couples TRBV6-5 to TRBJ2-7, with TRBD1 matching over 9 bases. The ends lost 2 bases at V and 6 bases at J; junction bases unmatched: 8. The CDR3 sequence is 15 residues long. The germline V gene encodes CDR1 MNHEY and CDR2 SVGAGI. This CDR3 reads CASSYRDRELGEQYF. Here the CDR3 DNA reads TGTGCCAGCAGTTACCGGGACAGGGAGTTAGGCGAGCAGTACTTC.

V usage is TRBV2 and J usage is TRBJ1-2, with D possibly matching TRBD1 (5 bases). CDR1 and CDR2 (germline): SNHLY, FYNNEI. With 10 bases removed from V and 8 bases from J, the gap between germline ends came to 20 bases. The CDR3 sequence is 13 residues long. The CDR3 region is CATQTVHEEGYTF. CDR3 coding DNA: TGTGCCACTCAGACAGTCCATGAGGAAGGCTACACCTTC.

This CDR3 reads CASSPGDSPNTEAFF. DNA for the CDR3: TGTGCCAGCAGCCCCGGGGACAGTCCGAACACTGAAGCTTTCTTT. The gene calls are TRBV9 and TRBJ1-1; 7 bases agree with TRBD1. This CDR3 region has 15 residues. CDR1 and CDR2 (germline): SGDLS, YYNGEE. V was clipped by 4 bases and J by 1 base; unmatched bases: 7.

The sample holds one count of this clonotype. This chain connects TRBV10-3 to TRBJ1-1; 7 bases align to TRBD1. The junction had 9 bases not matched to a gene; V was cut back by 0 bases and J by 5 bases. From germline, CDR1 is ENHRY and CDR2 SYGVKD. The CDR3 spans 16 residues. CDR3 residues: CAISESWQGEITEAFF. CDR3 nucleotide sequence: TGTGCCATCAGTGAGTCGTGGCAGGGGGAAATAACTGAAGCTTTCTTT.

The chain links TRBV15 to TRBJ2-5; weak D call: TRBD2 (6 bases). Trimming stripped 1 base from V and 9 bases from J, with 21 bases between. The CDR3 is 16 amino acids. The germline gives CDR1 LNHNV, CDR2 YYDKDF (reference sequence). CDR3 DNA: TGTGCCACCAGCAGAGGCGGGACTGACTCGCCTGGGGCCCAGTACTTC. It codes for CATSRGGTDSPGAQYF.

Many counts were recorded for this clonotype. V gene TRBV4-3 combines with J gene TRBJ2-5; 11 bases line up with TRBD2. Germline loops: CDR1 LGHNA, CDR2 YSLEER. V gave up 2 bases and J gave up 5 bases; unmatched junction bases: 7. CDR3 length: 16 amino acids. CDR3 sequence (DNA): TGCGCCAGCAGCCAACGACTAGCGGGGATTGATGAGACCCAGTACTTC. Residues: CASSQRLAGIDETQYF.

On this clonotype: This may be a read error, as it is one base from a much larger clone. The V gene is TRBV12-5, the J gene TRBJ2-3, with 8 bases aligning to TRBD2. Germline V lookup: CDR1 LGHNT, CDR2 FRNRAP. The CDR3 contains 17 residues. CDR3: CASGPRSTSGGTDMQYF. The CDR3 DNA follows: TGTGCTAGTGGTCCTCGTTCGACAAGCGGGGGCACAGATATGCAGTATTTT.

This rearrangement joins TRBV6-5 to TRBJ2-7; D possibly matches TRBD1 or TRBD2 (5 bases each). Germline values: CDR1 MNHEY, CDR2 SVGAGI. Trimming removed 0 bases from V and 5 bases from J, with 8 bases in between. The CDR3 length is 13 residues. The CDR3 loop reads CASSYSWGHEQYF. In DNA, the CDR3 is TGTGCCAGCAGTTACTCATGGGGACACGAGCAGTACTTC.

This rearrangement joins TRBV19 to TRBJ1-1; 9 bases fit TRBD1. V lost 4 bases and J lost 5; bases outside the gene matches: 8. This CDR3 spans 15 amino acids. Germline-derived CDR1 and CDR2 are LNHDA and SQIVND (reference sequence). CDR3: CASSTQGASRTEAFF. CDR3 nucleotides: TGTGCCAGTAGTACACAGGGGGCAAGTCGGACTGAAGCTTTCTTT.

The CDR3 DNA is TGCGCCAGCAGCCAAGAGACCGCAGGGACCTACGAGCAGTACTTC. Translated: CASSQETAGTYEQYF. J is TRBJ2-7 and V is TRBV4-1, with D perhaps matching TRBD1 (5 bases). This CDR3 contains 15 residues. Germline V gene sequence: CDR1 MGHRA, CDR2 YSYEKL. V dropped 0 bases and J dropped 2 bases, with 11 bases sitting between them.

The chain is built from TRBV14 and TRBJ1-2; D might be TRBD1 (5 bases). The CDR3 contains 17 residues. Germline CDR1 reads SGHDN; CDR2 reads FVKESK. Between the trimmed V and J ends, which lost 1 base and 4 bases, there was a span of 19 bases. This chain's CDR3 is CASSQGSRGTRPYGYTF. CDR3 in DNA: TGTGCCAGCAGCCAAGGATCGCGGGGGACTCGTCCCTATGGCTACACCTTC.

This clonotype was counted between two and nine times. A much larger clone differs by one base, so this may be a read error. The chain is built from TRBV5-5 and TRBJ2-3, with D perhaps given as TRBD1 or TRBD2 (5 bases each). The germline CDR1 and CDR2 sequences are SGHKS and YYEKEE (reference sequence). This CDR3 spans 14 amino acids. The CDR3 bases are TGTGCCAGCAGCTTGCTAGGGAGCACAGGTACGCAGTATTTT. Its translation: CASSLLGSTGTQYF.

The chain employs TRBV19 and TRBJ1-6, with D perhaps matching TRBD1 (5 bases). The CDR3 spans 14 residues. Germline V gives CDR1 LNHDA, CDR2 SQIVND (reference sequence). V was clipped by 6 bases and J by 9 bases, with 15 bases between them. Here the CDR3 DNA reads TGTGCCAGTAGCAGGGACCGGGGAACTTCACCCCTCCACTTT. Protein product: CASSRDRGTSPLHF.

This clonotype was recorded a few times. This rearrangement joins TRBV19 to TRBJ1-2, with D maybe TRBD1 (6 bases). This CDR3 spans 16 amino acids. Germline CDR1 LNHDA, CDR2 SQIVND (reference sequence). V was pared by 7 bases and J by 1 base, with 19 bases between. DNA for the CDR3: TGTGCCAGTACGCTACAGGCCGGGACACTTAACTATGGCTACACCTTC. Translated, it gives CASTLQAGTLNYGYTF.

CDR3: CSARQPDSNQPQHF. The CDR3 DNA reads as TGCAGTGCTAGACAGCCGGATAGCAATCAGCCCCAGCATTTT. This chain links TRBV20-1 with TRBJ1-5; D is uncertain. Germline V gene sequence: CDR1 DFQATT, CDR2 SNEGSKA (reference sequence). V was pared by 2 bases and J by 0 bases, with 8 bases between. CDR3 length: 14 residues.

This clonotype was seen many times. The chain has TRBV19 and TRBJ1-5; D call uncertain. The ends were cut back, 2 bases at V and 5 bases at J, with 13 bases in the middle. Per the germline V gene, CDR1 is LNHDA and CDR2 is SQIVND (reference sequence). CDR3 length: 15 residues. The CDR3 is CASSIRVGEDQPQHF. In DNA, the CDR3 is TGTGCCAGTAGTATAAGAGTTGGAGAAGATCAGCCCCAGCATTTT.

This chain links TRBV5-4 with TRBJ2-3; D not certain. V lost 0 bases, J lost 5 bases, and 16 bases lay in between. Germline V gives CDR1 SGHNT, CDR2 YYREEE (reference sequence). The CDR3 consists of 16 residues. CDR3 amino acids: CASSLESDDRGDTQYF. CDR3 DNA sequence: TGTGCCAGCAGCTTGGAATCCGACGACCGAGGAGATACGCAGTATTTT.

CDR3 coding DNA: TGTGCCACCAGCAGCGGTACGACTAGCGGAATCCAAGAGACCCAGTACTTC. Translated, it gives CATSSGTTSGIQETQYF. The rearrangement links TRBV15 to TRBJ2-5; 9 bases fit TRBD2. The V segment lost 3 bases and the J segment 1 base; nucleotides outside the gene matches: 9. The germline V gene has CDR1 LNHNV and CDR2 YYDKDF (reference sequence). This CDR3 contains 17 residues.

This chain uses TRBV10-3 with TRBJ1-3, with D perhaps matching TRBD1 (6 bases). V lost 10 bases and J 10 bases, leaving 14 bases between the germline ends. There are 11 residues in the CDR3. Germline CDR1 and CDR2: ENHRY and SYGVKD. The CDR3 DNA sequence: TGTGCCAGCAGCCGCCAGGGGACCATATATTTT. It specifies CASSRQGTIYF.

This clonotype has a handful of counts. Compared with germline, one end of the junction differs, possibly owing to a read error. The rearrangement joins TRBV20-1 to TRBJ1-5; 7 positions match TRBD1. In germline, CDR1 is DFQATT, CDR2 SNEGSKA (reference sequence). The CDR3 totals 14 residues. This CDR3 reads CGASGDRANQPQHF. For the CDR3, the DNA is TGCGGTGCTAGTGGGGACAGAGCCAATCAGCCCCAGCATTTT.

This clonotype was found many times. CDR3 region: CASRMEGRNEQFF. The CDR3 DNA reads TGCGCCAGCAGAATGGAGGGAAGGAATGAGCAGTTCTTC. The chain carries TRBV5-1 and TRBJ2-1; tentative D call: TRBD2 (6 bases). V lost 5 bases, J lost 7 bases, and 13 bases lay in between. The CDR3 loop spans 13 amino acids. Germline CDR1 SGHRS, CDR2 YFSETQ.

The J gene is TRBJ1-2, the V gene TRBV2; D may be TRBD1 (6 bases). The CDR3 runs 14 residues. Germline CDR1 SNHLY, CDR2 FYNNEI. The ends were cut back, 8 bases at V and 3 bases at J, with 16 bases in the middle. CDR3 protein: CASGLRGPDYGYTF. The CDR3 DNA sequence: TGTGCCAGCGGGTTGCGGGGGCCGGACTATGGCTACACCTTC.

The chain is built from TRBV5-1 and TRBJ2-3; D is perhaps TRBD2 (5 bases). The CDR3 totals 14 residues. Germline V lookup: CDR1 SGHRS, CDR2 YFSETQ. The germline V and J ends were trimmed by 0 bases and 6 bases, with 11 bases remaining between them. CDR3 nucleotides: TGCGCCAGCAGCTTGGAGGCTAGCTTCGATACGCAGTATTTT. It specifies CASSLEASFDTQYF.

This clonotype was seen many times. The chain joins TRBV4-2 to TRBJ2-7, with TRBD2 identical over 7 bases. After removal of 4 bases from V and 2 bases from J, the junction contained 8 bases not matched to a gene. CDR3 length: 15 residues. The germline V gene encodes CDR1 LGHNA and CDR2 YNFKEQ. CDR3 bases: TGTGCCAGCAGCCCGACTGCTAGCGGAGCCTACGAGCAGTACTTC. Its translation: CASSPTASGAYEQYF.